This TCR beta chain emerged from a study of T cells after yellow fever vaccination. The overall study: Preparing low-cell-number fractions relied on SMART-Seq v4 Ultra Low Input. Study-level findings and limits: Booster samples showed a return of most primary-vaccination clones (around 96% CD4, 88% CD8). Contamination by abundant bulk-population clonotypes could be present in FACS-sorted repertoires.

This CDR3 comprises 14 residues. Looked up from germline, CDR1 is MNHEY and CDR2 is SMNVEV (reference sequence). With 4 bases clipped from V and 4 bases from J, the junction kept 6 bases outside the gene matches. This clonotype was observed many times. Its target is unknown. Each CDR3 protein is one row after TCRdb ran MiXCR on the 5' RACE reads. The table has 90,000 to 150,000 distinct CDR3 sequences, roughly 6.8% seen once. The specimen comprised CD4+ T cells sorted from PBMCs, sampled about 41 days after the first yellow fever vaccination. The chain combines TRBV27 with TRBJ2-5; 7 nucleotides match TRBD1. The TCR comes from a man younger than 30 who received the YFV17D yellow fever vaccine. The CDR3 sequence is CASSYLSGGETQYF. The CDR3 DNA follows: TGTGCCAGCAGTTACCTGTCAGGGGGAGAGACCCAGTACTTC.